The 12 T cell receptor beta chains below were found in one sample sequenced in a study of T cells in Graves' hyperthyroidism and ophthalmopathy. TCR beta CDR3 regions were amplified from RNA transcripts. Researchers ran a first-round RT-PCR on the TCR CDR3 using the HTBI primer set. From the multiplex PCR reads, TCRdb called clonotypes with MiXCR, one entry per CDR3 protein. Counted here are hundreds of thousands of distinct CDR3 sequences, 18% occurring once; the ten biggest clones make up about a sixth. The sequenced sample consisted of blood. The receptors shown here come from a woman aged 45-59 years with Graves' hyperthyroidism that later progressed to Graves' ophthalmopathy.

This clonotype appeared a few times. This chain connects TRBV6-1 to TRBJ1-1; weak D call: TRBD1 (6 bases). The V end lost 4 bases, the J end lost 8 bases, and 17 bases lay between the germline ends. The CDR3 contains 14 residues. The germline CDR1 and CDR2 sequences are MNHNS and SASEGT. CDR3 sequence: CASSGRQETSEAFF. The CDR3 DNA reads TGTGCCAGCAGTGGGAGACAGGAGACTAGCGAAGCTTTCTTT.

V usage is TRBV5-4 and J usage is TRBJ1-2, with TRBD1 as a possible D gene (6 bases). The CDR3 is 13 amino acids. Looked up from germline, CDR1 is SGHNT and CDR2 is YYREEE (reference sequence). The V and J ends lost 0 bases and 8 bases respectively, with 11 bases between them. The CDR3 nucleotides are TGTGCCAGCAGCTTGGAGACAGGAGGGGGCTACACCTTC. It specifies CASSLETGGGYTF.

Ten or more counts support this clonotype. The rearrangement links TRBV11-2 to TRBJ2-3; possibly TRBD2 for D (5 bases). CDR3 length equals 17 residues. Trimming stripped 1 base from V and 0 bases from J, with 14 bases between. Germline V gene sequence: CDR1 SGHAT, CDR2 FQNNGV. The CDR3 nucleotides read TGTGCCAGCAGCTTAGTCGTTTACGGGGTTAGCACAGATACGCAGTATTTT. Translated: CASSLVVYGVSTDTQYF.

The chain recombines TRBV30 with TRBJ2-7, with D perhaps being TRBD1 or TRBD2 (6 bases each). V was pared by 0 bases and J by 9 bases, with 18 bases between. The CDR3 spans 14 residues. Germline CDR1 is GTSNPN and CDR2 is SVGIG (reference sequence). The CDR3 loop reads CAWSVGGDTLRQYF. The CDR3 bases are TGTGCCTGGAGTGTAGGCGGGGACACTTTGCGGCAGTACTTC.

This clonotype was detected ten times or more. The V call is TRBV27, the J call TRBJ1-2, with TRBD1 as a possible D gene (6 bases). Germline V gene sequence: CDR1 MNHEY, CDR2 SMNVEV (reference sequence). Deletions cut 2 bases from V and 1 base from J, with 8 bases between. This CDR3 spans 14 amino acids. The CDR3: CASSLQGNNYGYTF. CDR3 bases: TGTGCCAGCAGTTTACAGGGGAATAACTATGGCTACACCTTC.

This clonotype was recorded a few times. The chain uses TRBV3-1 and TRBJ2-1, with TRBD2 matching 14 bases. The CDR3 length is 18 residues. J was trimmed by 5 bases and V by 0 bases; bases with no gene match: 6. CDR1 LGHDT and CDR2 YNNKEL come from the germline V gene (reference sequence). The CDR3 coding sequence is TGTGCCAGCAGCCAAGATTCGACTAGCGGGGGGGCCGACAATGAGCAGTTCTTC. It encodes CASSQDSTSGGADNEQFF.

This clonotype was seen only a few times. The CDR3 coding sequence is TGTGCCAGCAGCCGCCCAGGGGGAAAACTGTTTTTT. Protein: CASSRPGGKLFF. This sequence joins TRBV5-4 and TRBJ1-4; 7 nucleotides align to TRBD1. V shed 4 bases and J 10 bases; nucleotides not matched to a gene: 4. The CDR3 covers 12 residues. Germline-derived CDR1 and CDR2 are SGHNT and YYREEE (reference sequence).

This clonotype appeared a few times. The chain links TRBV5-1 to TRBJ2-7; 9 nucleotides line up with TRBD1. Germline V lookup: CDR1 SGHRS, CDR2 YFSETQ. CDR3 length: 15 amino acids. The trim removed 2 bases at V and 2 bases at J, leaving 5 bases unmatched. The CDR3: CASSLYTGGTYEQYF. DNA for the CDR3: TGCGCCAGCAGCTTATATACAGGGGGCACCTACGAGCAGTACTTC.

This clonotype was counted many times. The gene calls are TRBV18 and TRBJ1-1; D unclear. The germline V gene has CDR1 KGHSH and CDR2 LQKENI. The CDR3 is 14 amino acids. Trimming left V 2 bases short and J 0 bases short, with 7 bases between. Here the CDR3 reads CASSPDFMNTEAFF. The CDR3 region has the DNA TGTGCCAGCTCACCAGACTTCATGAACACTGAAGCTTTCTTT.

This clonotype was detected many times. The chain joins TRBV2 to TRBJ2-1; D is undetermined. V was cut by 3 bases and J by 8 bases, with 17 bases left in between. This CDR3 spans 15 amino acids. Germline CDR1 SNHLY, CDR2 FYNNEI. CDR3: CASSDVVGRSDEQFF. DNA for the CDR3: TGTGCCAGCAGTGATGTGGTCGGAAGAAGCGATGAGCAGTTCTTC.

This clonotype has more than one count but fewer than ten. This rearrangement joins TRBV20-1 to TRBJ2-7, with 8 nucleotides matching TRBD1. This CDR3 is built from 13 residues. The ends lost 4 bases at V and 5 bases at J; junction bases unmatched: 7. The germline gives CDR1 DFQATT, CDR2 SNEGSKA (reference sequence). The CDR3 DNA sequence: TGCAGTGCTACGGACAGGGTAACCCACGAGCAGTACTTC. Amino acid sequence: CSATDRVTHEQYF.

This clonotype came up many times. The chain employs TRBV12-3 or TRBV12-4 and TRBJ2-1; D is unclear. The CDR3 is 14 amino acids. V lost 7 bases to trimming and J lost 2 bases, with 12 bases between them. The DNA for the CDR3 is TGTGCCAGCAACCTGGCAGGAACCTACAATGAGCAGTTCTTC. Translated, it gives CASNLAGTYNEQFF.